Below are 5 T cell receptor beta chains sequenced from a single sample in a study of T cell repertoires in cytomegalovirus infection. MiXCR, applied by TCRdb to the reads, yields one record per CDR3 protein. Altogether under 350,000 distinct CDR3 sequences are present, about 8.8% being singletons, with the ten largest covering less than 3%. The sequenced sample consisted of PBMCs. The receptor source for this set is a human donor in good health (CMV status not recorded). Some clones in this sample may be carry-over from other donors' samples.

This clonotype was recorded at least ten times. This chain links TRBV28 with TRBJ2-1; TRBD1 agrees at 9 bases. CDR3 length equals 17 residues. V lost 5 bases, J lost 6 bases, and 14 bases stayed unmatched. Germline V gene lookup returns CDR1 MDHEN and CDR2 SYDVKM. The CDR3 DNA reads TGTGCCAGCAGTCCCCTCCCGGGACAGGGAAAAGGCAATGAGCAGTTCTTC. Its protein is CASSPLPGQGKGNEQFF.

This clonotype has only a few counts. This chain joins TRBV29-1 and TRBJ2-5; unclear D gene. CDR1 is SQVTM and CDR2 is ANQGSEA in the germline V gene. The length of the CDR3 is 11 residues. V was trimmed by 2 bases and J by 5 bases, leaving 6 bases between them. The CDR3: CSVELEETQYF. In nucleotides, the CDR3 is TGCAGCGTTGAATTGGAGGAGACCCAGTACTTC.

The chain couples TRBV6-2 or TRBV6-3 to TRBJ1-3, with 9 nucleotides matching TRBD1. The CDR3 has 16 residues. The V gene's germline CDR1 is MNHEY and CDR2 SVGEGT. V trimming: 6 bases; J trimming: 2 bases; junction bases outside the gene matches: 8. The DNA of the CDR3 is TGTGCCAGCAGCCGCATCACAGGGGGCACTGGAAACACCATATATTTT. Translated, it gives CASSRITGGTGNTIYF.

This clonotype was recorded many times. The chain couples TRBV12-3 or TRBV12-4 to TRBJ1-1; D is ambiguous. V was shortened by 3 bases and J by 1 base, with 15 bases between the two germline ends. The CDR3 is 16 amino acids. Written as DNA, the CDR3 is TGTGCCAGCAGTTTGGGCAGGCGTACCCAGAACACTGAAGCTTTCTTT. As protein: CASSLGRRTQNTEAFF.

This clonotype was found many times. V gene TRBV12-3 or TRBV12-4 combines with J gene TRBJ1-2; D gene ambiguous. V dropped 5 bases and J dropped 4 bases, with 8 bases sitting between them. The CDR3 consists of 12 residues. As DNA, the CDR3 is TGTGCCAGCAGTCCCCACATCTATGGCTACACCTTC. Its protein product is CASSPHIYGYTF.